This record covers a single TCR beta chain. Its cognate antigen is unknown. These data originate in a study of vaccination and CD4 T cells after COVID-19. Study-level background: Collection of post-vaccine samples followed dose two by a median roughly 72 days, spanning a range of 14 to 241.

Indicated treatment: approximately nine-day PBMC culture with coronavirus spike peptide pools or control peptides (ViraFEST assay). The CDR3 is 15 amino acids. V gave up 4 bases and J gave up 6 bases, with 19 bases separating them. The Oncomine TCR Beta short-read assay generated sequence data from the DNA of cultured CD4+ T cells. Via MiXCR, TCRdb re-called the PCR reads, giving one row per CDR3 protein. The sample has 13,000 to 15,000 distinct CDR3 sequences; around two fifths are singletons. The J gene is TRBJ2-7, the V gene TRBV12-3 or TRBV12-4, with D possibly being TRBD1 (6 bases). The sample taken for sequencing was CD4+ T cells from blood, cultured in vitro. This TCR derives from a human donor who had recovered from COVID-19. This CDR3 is CASSYRAGVRLEQYF. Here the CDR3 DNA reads TGTGCCAGCAGTTACCGGGCAGGGGTTCGGCTCGAGCAGTACTTC.